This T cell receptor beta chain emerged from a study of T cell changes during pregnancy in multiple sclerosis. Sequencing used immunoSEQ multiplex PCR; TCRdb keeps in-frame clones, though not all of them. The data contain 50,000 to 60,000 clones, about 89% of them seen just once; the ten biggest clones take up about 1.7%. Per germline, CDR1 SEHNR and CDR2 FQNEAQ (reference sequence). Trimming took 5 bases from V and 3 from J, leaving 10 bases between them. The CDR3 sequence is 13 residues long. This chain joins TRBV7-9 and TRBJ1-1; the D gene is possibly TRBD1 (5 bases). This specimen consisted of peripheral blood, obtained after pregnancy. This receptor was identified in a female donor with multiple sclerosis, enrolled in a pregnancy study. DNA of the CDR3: TGTGCCAGCAGCAGAGACAGCTACACTGAAGCTTTCTTT. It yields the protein CASSRDSYTEAFF.